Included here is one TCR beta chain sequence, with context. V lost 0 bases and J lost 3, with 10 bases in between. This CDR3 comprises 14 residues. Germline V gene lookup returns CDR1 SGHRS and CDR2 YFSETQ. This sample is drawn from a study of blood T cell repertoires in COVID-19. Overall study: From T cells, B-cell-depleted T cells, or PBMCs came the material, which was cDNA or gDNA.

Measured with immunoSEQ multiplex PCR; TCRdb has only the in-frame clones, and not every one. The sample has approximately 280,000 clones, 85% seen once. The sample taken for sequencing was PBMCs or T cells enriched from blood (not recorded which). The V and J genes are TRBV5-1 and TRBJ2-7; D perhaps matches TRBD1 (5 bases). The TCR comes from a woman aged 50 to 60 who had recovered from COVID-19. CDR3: CASSLGDSFYEQYF. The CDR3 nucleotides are TGCGCCAGCAGCTTGGGTGACAGTTTCTACGAGCAGTACTTC.